Shown below are 18 T cell receptor beta chains from a single sample sequenced in a study of cytomegalovirus exposure and HLA in healthy donors. Only in-frame clones appear in the TCRdb table, and some are missing; sequencing was by immunoSEQ multiplex PCR. This table holds 110,000 to 150,000 clones, 84% found once. Sequenced: PBMCs. These receptors all come from a woman in her 30s in good health and CMV-seronegative.

The chain recombines TRBV19 with TRBJ2-3; a possible D gene is TRBD1 (6 bases). The V end was cut by 11 bases, the J end by 0 bases, with 9 bases between. The CDR3 contains 12 residues. CDR1 and CDR2 (germline): LNHDA, SQIVND (reference sequence). The CDR3 sequence is CASGASTDTQYF. The CDR3 nucleotides read TGTGCCTCAGGGGCGAGCACAGATACGCAGTATTTT.

The rearrangement uses TRBV9 and TRBJ1-6, with TRBD1 identical over 8 bases. Per germline, CDR1 SGDLS and CDR2 YYNGEE. This CDR3 is 12 amino acids long. V shed 10 bases and J 7 bases; nucleotides not matched to a gene: 4. CDR3: CALRDRNSPLHF. The CDR3 DNA is TGTGCCCTCCGGGACAGGAATTCACCCCTCCACTTT.

This clone was seen only once. The V call is TRBV28, the J call TRBJ1-2, with D possibly TRBD1 on 5 matching bases. Germline V gives CDR1 MDHEN, CDR2 SYDVKM. The length of the CDR3 is 13 residues. The V end lost 4 bases, the J end lost 2 bases, and 8 bases lay between the germline ends. In DNA, the CDR3 is TGTGCCAGCAGTTCGACAGTGAACTATGGCTACACCTTC. Protein sequence: CASSSTVNYGYTF.

V and J are TRBV5-4 and TRBJ2-3; 8 bases map to TRBD2. The length of the CDR3 is 17 residues. In germline, CDR1 is SGHNT, CDR2 YYREEE (reference sequence). Unmatched junction bases numbered 6, after V lost 0 bases and J lost 0 bases. Here the CDR3 reads CASSLEAGVRSTDTQYF. The CDR3 bases are TGTGCCAGCAGCTTGGAAGCGGGGGTGCGTAGCACAGATACGCAGTATTTT.

The chain couples TRBV6-5 to TRBJ1-1, with a tentative D call TRBD1 (5 bases). CDR3 length equals 15 residues. The V end lost 2 bases, the J end lost 4 bases, and 14 bases lay between the germline ends. Per the germline V gene, CDR1 is MNHEY and CDR2 is SVGAGI. CDR3 nucleotides: TGTGCCAGCAGTTACATGGCGGGGCAACTCACTGAAGCTTTCTTT. This encodes CASSYMAGQLTEAFF.

This clone occurred once. This sequence joins TRBV27 and TRBJ1-1, with D tentatively TRBD1 (6 bases). Germline CDR1 reads MNHEY; CDR2 reads SMNVEV (reference sequence). The V end was cut by 6 bases, the J end by 0 bases, with 14 bases between. The CDR3 spans 15 residues. CDR3 DNA sequence: TGTGCCAGCAGATGGAACAGGGACATGAACACTGAAGCTTTCTTT. It codes for CASRWNRDMNTEAFF.

This clone was picked up one time. The rearrangement links TRBV2 to TRBJ1-6; D ambiguous. The V end was cut by 4 bases, the J end by 0 bases, with 10 bases between. Germline V gene data show CDR1 as SNHLY and CDR2 as FYNNEI. This CDR3 is built from 16 residues. CDR3 coding DNA: TGTGCCAGCAGTGCTCAGCGAAGCTCCTATAATTCACCCCTCCACTTT. Its translation: CASSAQRSSYNSPLHF. The full variable domain, with the rest looked up from reference TRBV2 and TRBJ1-6, is EPEVTQTPSHQVTQMGQEVILRCVPISNHLYFYWYRQILGQKVEFLVSFYNNEISEKSEIFDDQFSVERPDGSNFTLKIRSTKLEDSAMYFCASSAQRSSYNSPLHFGNGTRLTVT.

This sequence joins TRBV2 and TRBJ2-7; 12 bases map to TRBD2. The CDR3 consists of 14 residues. Germline V gives CDR1 SNHLY, CDR2 FYNNEI. J lost 6 bases, V lost 6 bases, and 6 bases had no gene match. CDR3 sequence: CASRGLAGMFEQYF. Here the CDR3 DNA reads TGTGCCAGCAGAGGACTAGCGGGGATGTTCGAGCAGTACTTC.

J is TRBJ2-5 and V is TRBV28, with 7 bases lining up with TRBD1. This CDR3 contains 14 residues. V shed 4 bases and J 5 bases; nucleotides not matched to a gene: 7. Germline-derived CDR1 and CDR2 are MDHEN and SYDVKM. The CDR3 protein is CASSSGQWLETQYF. The CDR3 nucleotides read TGTGCCAGCAGTTCGGGACAGTGGTTGGAGACCCAGTACTTC.

Only a few counts were recorded for this clone. The chain joins TRBV7-9 to TRBJ2-7; no firm D call. The CDR3 runs 13 residues. Per germline, CDR1 SEHNR and CDR2 FQNEAQ (reference sequence). V gave up 5 bases and J gave up 6 bases, with 14 bases separating them. CDR3 loop: CASSLQTGGEQYF. In DNA, the CDR3 is TGTGCCAGCAGCCTGCAGACTGGTGGCGAGCAGTACTTC. Looking up the rest from reference TRBV7-9 and TRBJ2-7 gives the full variable domain: DTGVSQNPRHKITKRGQNVTFRCDPISEHNRLYWYRQTLGQGPEFLTYFQNEAQLEKSRLLSDRFSAERPKGSFSTLEIQRTEQGDSAMYLCASSLQTGGEQYFGPGTRLTVT.

V is TRBV5-1 and J is TRBJ1-2; 8 nucleotides agree with TRBD1. Per the germline V gene, CDR1 is SGHRS and CDR2 is YFSETQ. The CDR3 is 15 amino acids. Losses at the gene ends were 4 bases for V and 4 bases for J; bases not matched to a gene: 9. CDR3 DNA sequence: TGCGCCAGCAGCGGGGACAGGCCGCTCCTCTATGGCTACACCTTC. It is translated as CASSGDRPLLYGYTF.

This chain connects TRBV18 to TRBJ1-5; 7 bases are a match to TRBD1. J lost 1 base, V lost 1 base, and 4 bases had no gene match. The germline V gene encodes CDR1 KGHSH and CDR2 LQKENI. The CDR3 is 16 residues long. The CDR3: CASSPQGAGSNQPQHF. CDR3 DNA sequence: TGTGCCAGCTCACCACAGGGGGCGGGAAGCAATCAGCCCCAGCATTTT.

The J gene is TRBJ2-7, the V gene TRBV9, with D perhaps matching TRBD2 (5 bases). Trimming pared 0 bases from V and 4 bases from J, leaving 11 bases between. Germline V gives CDR1 SGDLS, CDR2 YYNGEE. The CDR3 has 14 amino acids. The CDR3 loop reads CASSVEDSSYEQYF. The CDR3 DNA reads TGTGCCAGCAGCGTAGAGGACTCCTCTTACGAGCAGTACTTC.

This clone has a single count. The chain uses TRBV5-4 and TRBJ2-3; 9 bases align to TRBD1. V lost 4 bases to trimming and J lost 1 base; unmatched junction nucleotides: 1. The V gene's germline CDR1 is SGHNT and CDR2 YYREEE (reference sequence). The CDR3 contains 14 residues. As DNA, the CDR3 is TGTGCCAGCAGCAACAGGGGGCGCACAGATACGCAGTATTTT. Residues: CASSNRGRTDTQYF.

The chain employs TRBV6-1 and TRBJ2-6, with TRBD1 matching over 7 bases. The V and J ends lost 3 bases and 0 bases, in that order; junction bases with no gene match: 8. CDR1 is MNHNS and CDR2 is SASEGT in the germline V gene. The CDR3 runs 18 residues. Here the CDR3 DNA reads TGTGCCAGCAGTGATCCGGGACAGCGGACCTCTGGGGCCAACGTCCTGACTTTC. Its protein product is CASSDPGQRTSGANVLTF.

V is TRBV18 and J is TRBJ2-2; perhaps TRBD1 as D (5 bases). V lost 2 bases, J lost 6 bases, and 19 bases lay in between. CDR1 and CDR2 from the germline V gene are KGHSH and LQKENI. The CDR3 has 17 residues. The DNA for the CDR3 is TGTGCCAGCTCACCATGGGTGGCGACAGCCGGCGCCGGGGAGCTGTTTTTT. Translation gives CASSPWVATAGAGELFF. Using reference TRBV18 and TRBJ2-2 for the parts outside the CDR3, the full variable domain is NAGVMQNPRHLVRRRGQEARLRCSPMKGHSHVYWYRQLPEEGLKFMVYLQKENIIDESGMPKERFSAEFPKEGPSILRIQQVVRGDSAAYFCASSPWVATAGAGELFFGEGSRLTVL.

V usage is TRBV29-1 and J usage is TRBJ1-5; no definite D call. Trimming left V 5 bases short and J 1 base short, with 12 bases between. The CDR3 runs to 14 residues. From germline, CDR1 is SQVTM and CDR2 ANQGSEA. DNA of the CDR3: TGCAGCGTTTCACAGTCCCTAAGCAATCAGCCCCAGCATTTT. Translating it yields CSVSQSLSNQPQHF.

This chain joins TRBV7-9 and TRBJ2-5; 13 nucleotides align to TRBD2. V dropped 4 bases and J dropped 2; count of bases not matched to a gene: 10. CDR1 and CDR2 from the germline V gene are SEHNR and FQNEAQ (reference sequence). The CDR3 runs to 18 residues. CDR3 residues: CASSWRLAGGNIQETQYF. Here the CDR3 DNA reads TGTGCCAGCAGCTGGAGACTAGCGGGGGGAAATATACAAGAGACCCAGTACTTC.